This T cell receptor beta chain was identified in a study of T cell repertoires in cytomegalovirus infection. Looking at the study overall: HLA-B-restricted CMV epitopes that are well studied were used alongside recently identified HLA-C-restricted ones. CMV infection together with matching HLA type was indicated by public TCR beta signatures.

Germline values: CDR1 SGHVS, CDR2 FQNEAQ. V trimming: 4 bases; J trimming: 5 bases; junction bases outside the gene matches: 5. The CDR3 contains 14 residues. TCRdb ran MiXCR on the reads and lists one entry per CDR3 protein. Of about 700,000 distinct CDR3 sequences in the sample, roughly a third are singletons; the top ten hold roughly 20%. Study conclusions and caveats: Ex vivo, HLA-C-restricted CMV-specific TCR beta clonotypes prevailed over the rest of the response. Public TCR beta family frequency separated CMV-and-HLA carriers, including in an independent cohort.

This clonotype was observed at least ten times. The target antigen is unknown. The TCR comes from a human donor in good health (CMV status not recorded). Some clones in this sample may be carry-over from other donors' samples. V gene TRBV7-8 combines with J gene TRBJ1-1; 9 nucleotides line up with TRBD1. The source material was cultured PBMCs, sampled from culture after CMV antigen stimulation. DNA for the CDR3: TGTGCCAGCAGCTCAGGGACAGGGTGGACTGAAGCTTTCTTT. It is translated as CASSSGTGWTEAFF.